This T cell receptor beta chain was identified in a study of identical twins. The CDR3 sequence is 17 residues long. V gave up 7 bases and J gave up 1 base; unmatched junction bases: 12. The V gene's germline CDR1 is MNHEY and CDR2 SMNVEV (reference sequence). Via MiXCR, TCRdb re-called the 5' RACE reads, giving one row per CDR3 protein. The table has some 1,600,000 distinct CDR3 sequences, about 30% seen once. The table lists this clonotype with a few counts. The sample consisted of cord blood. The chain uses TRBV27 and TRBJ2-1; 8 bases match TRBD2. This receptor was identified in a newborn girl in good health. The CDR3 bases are TGTGCCAGCAACCCTCTCCCGGGACTAGGATCCTACAATGAGCAGTTCTTC. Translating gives CASNPLPGLGSYNEQFF.